One sample yielded the 32 T cell receptor beta chains listed below, sequenced in a study of T cells in Graves' hyperthyroidism and ophthalmopathy. Amplified TCR beta CDR3 regions derived from RNA transcripts. With the HTBI primer set, the TCR CDR3 went through a first round of RT-PCR. TCRdb independently ran MiXCR on the multiplex PCR reads; one entry per CDR3 protein. The table has some 550,000 distinct CDR3 sequences, roughly 20% seen once. Sequenced input: blood. These receptors came from a man between 18 and 35 years old with Graves' hyperthyroidism.

This clonotype was seen a handful of times. The chain recombines TRBV9 with TRBJ1-5, with TRBD1 as a possible D gene (6 bases). Trimming removed 4 bases at V and 5 bases at J, with 16 bases between. CDR1 is SGDLS, CDR2 YYNGEE, per germline. The CDR3 consists of 15 residues. CDR3 region: CASSIGGRADQPQHF. In DNA, the CDR3 is TGTGCCAGCAGCATAGGGGGAAGGGCTGATCAGCCCCAGCATTTT.

In this sample, this clonotype turned up many times. The V and J genes are TRBV2 and TRBJ1-3, with a possible D match to TRBD1 (6 bases). Germline CDR1 reads SNHLY; CDR2 reads FYNNEI. The CDR3 contains 14 residues. Between the trimmed V and J ends, which lost 7 bases and 3 bases, there was a span of 13 bases. CDR3: CASKGRGDGNTIYF. The CDR3 bases are TGTGCCAGCAAAGGCAGGGGTGATGGAAACACCATATATTTT.

Comment on this clonotype: A much larger clone lies a single base off, so this may be a read error. It is likely a read error, because the conserved phenylalanine at the end of the CDR3 is missing. V and J are TRBV4-2 and TRBJ1-1; TRBD1 agrees at 10 bases. The CDR3 extends over 17 amino acids. CDR1 LGHNA and CDR2 YNFKEQ come from the germline V gene. With 4 bases clipped from V and 0 bases from J, the junction kept 8 bases outside the gene matches. CDR3 DNA sequence: TGTGCCAGCAGCCTATTCCGGGACAGGGGCATGAACACTGAAGCTTTCTCT. Translation gives CASSLFRDRGMNTEAFS.

The V and J genes are TRBV4-1 and TRBJ1-2, with 9 bases matching TRBD1. Germline lookup yields CDR1 MGHRA and CDR2 YSYEKL. V shed 2 bases, J shed 5 bases, and the junction held 9 bases outside the gene matches. This CDR3 is 16 amino acids long. The CDR3 sequence is CASSQPRQGVRYGYTF. CDR3 nucleotides: TGCGCCAGCAGCCAACCCAGACAGGGGGTAAGGTATGGCTACACCTTC.

CDR3 loop: CASSLLGLAGETQYF. The CDR3 nucleotides read TGTGCCAGCAGTTTATTAGGACTAGCGGGGGAGACCCAGTACTTC. The chain is built from TRBV27 and TRBJ2-5, with 12 bases aligning to TRBD2. The trim removed 1 base at V and 5 bases at J, leaving 2 bases unmatched. CDR1 and CDR2 (germline): MNHEY, SMNVEV (reference sequence). The CDR3 loop spans 15 amino acids.

This clonotype turned up a few times. This rearrangement joins TRBV6-5 to TRBJ1-1; D uncertain. CDR1 is MNHEY and CDR2 is SVGAGI in the germline V gene. CDR3 length: 14 residues. Trimming removed 0 bases at V and 4 bases at J, with 9 bases between. The CDR3 DNA reads TGTGCCAGCAGTTACTCGTCCCAGTCCACTGAAGCTTTCTTT. This gives the protein CASSYSSQSTEAFF.

V is TRBV9 and J is TRBJ1-6, with D perhaps TRBD1 (5 bases). CDR3 length: 15 amino acids. Trimming left V 0 bases short and J 9 bases short, with 13 bases between. The germline CDR1 and CDR2 sequences are SGDLS and YYNGEE. CDR3: CASSVAQGPGSPLHF. The DNA for the CDR3 is TGTGCCAGCAGCGTAGCTCAGGGACCCGGTTCACCCCTCCACTTT.

This clonotype was seen ten or more times. V usage is TRBV28 and J usage is TRBJ1-2; 7 nucleotides line up with TRBD1. V dropped 11 bases and J dropped 2; count of bases not matched to a gene: 2. CDR1 is MDHEN, CDR2 SYDVKM, per germline. The CDR3 sequence is 11 residues long. CDR3 sequence: CAAGQNYGYTF. Written as DNA, the CDR3 is TGTGCCGCGGGACAGAACTATGGCTACACCTTC.

This clonotype was observed at least ten times. The chain is built from TRBV12-5 and TRBJ2-5; D is unclear. Germline lookup yields CDR1 LGHNT and CDR2 FRNRAP. The CDR3 consists of 14 residues. The V and J ends lost 7 bases and 2 bases respectively, with 14 bases between them. The CDR3 sequence is CASALDGRQETQYF. The CDR3, as DNA: TGTGCTAGTGCCCTGGACGGACGTCAAGAGACCCAGTACTTC.

In this sample, this clonotype turned up many times. The chain couples TRBV6-2 or TRBV6-3 to TRBJ2-2; TRBD2 agrees at 8 bases. Trimming took 5 bases from V and 4 from J; bases not matched to a gene: 9. Germline V CDR1 and CDR2: MNHEY, SVGEGT. The CDR3 runs 16 residues. The chain's CDR3 is CASSSRAGAFTGELFF. CDR3 sequence (DNA): TGTGCCAGCAGTAGCCGAGCGGGGGCTTTCACCGGGGAGCTGTTTTTT.

This clonotype was seen ten or more times. The chain links TRBV2 to TRBJ1-2; D ambiguous. V lost 7 bases and J lost 4, with 10 bases in between. This CDR3 contains 12 residues. The germline CDR1 and CDR2 sequences are SNHLY and FYNNEI. This chain's CDR3 is CASNEDFYGYTF. In nucleotides, the CDR3 is TGTGCCAGCAATGAGGATTTCTATGGCTACACCTTC.

This clonotype was counted at least ten times. The chain links TRBV6-1 to TRBJ1-5; D is possibly TRBD1 (5 bases). The germline V and J ends were trimmed by 6 bases and 9 bases, with 21 bases remaining between them. Germline lookup yields CDR1 MNHNS and CDR2 SASEGT. The CDR3 contains 15 residues. The chain's CDR3 is CASRGPAEGRMPQHF. DNA for the CDR3: TGTGCCAGCAGGGGTCCCGCTGAGGGACGGATGCCCCAGCATTTT.

This clonotype was seen a few times. A much larger clone differs by one base, so this may be a read error. V is TRBV27 and J is TRBJ2-4; D might be TRBD2 (7 bases). TRBJ2-1 matches the DNA end more closely, so the J call is doubtful. Germline V gene sequence: CDR1 MNHEY, CDR2 SMNVEV (reference sequence). The CDR3 spans 14 residues. The CDR3: CASSLGGARNIQFF. The CDR3 DNA follows: TGTGCCAGCAGTTTGGGGGGGGCAAGGAACATTCAGTTCTTC.

The table lists this clonotype with many counts. The gene calls are TRBV7-6 and TRBJ2-3; D remains ambiguous. The ends were cut back, 3 bases at V and 1 base at J, with 11 bases in the middle. CDR3 length: 15 amino acids. The germline V gene encodes CDR1 SGHVS and CDR2 FNYEAQ. The DNA of the CDR3 is TGTGCCAGCAGCTTGACCCTGTGGGGCACAGATACGCAGTATTTT. This codes for CASSLTLWGTDTQYF.

This clonotype was found many times. This chain uses TRBV3-1 with TRBJ1-1, with D possibly TRBD1 on 5 matching bases. The ends were cut back, 1 base at V and 2 bases at J, with 8 bases in the middle. The CDR3 consists of 14 residues. Looked up from germline, CDR1 is LGHDT and CDR2 is YNNKEL (reference sequence). The CDR3 sequence: CASSQAGGNTEAFF. DNA for the CDR3: TGTGCCAGCAGCCAAGCCGGGGGTAACACTGAAGCTTTCTTT.

There are many counts of this clonotype. The V call is TRBV11-2, the J call TRBJ2-2; D gene uncertain. CDR3 length: 13 amino acids. CDR1 is SGHAT and CDR2 is FQNNGV in the germline V gene. The V end was cut by 5 bases, the J end by 1 base, with 5 bases between. CDR3 in amino acids: CASSNLNTGELFF. Written as DNA, the CDR3 is TGTGCCAGCAGCAATCTGAACACCGGGGAGCTGTTTTTT. Full variable domain (remainder filled in from reference TRBV11-2 and TRBJ2-2): EAGVAQSPRYKIIEKRQSVAFWCNPISGHATLYWYQQILGQGPKLLIQFQNNGVVDDSQLPKDRFSAERLKGVDSTLKIQPAKLEDSAVYLCASSNLNTGELFFGEGSRLTVL.

The chain is built from TRBV6-4 and TRBJ2-7; no clear D gene. The CDR3 consists of 14 residues. The germline V and J ends were trimmed by 4 bases and 2 bases, with 12 bases remaining between them. From germline, CDR1 is MRHNA and CDR2 SNTAGT. In DNA form, the CDR3 reads TGTGCCAGCAGTGTTGGACGGTTGACCTACGAGCAGTACTTC. Its translation: CASSVGRLTYEQYF.

The V call is TRBV12-3 or TRBV12-4, the J call TRBJ1-2; 10 bases map to TRBD1. Trimming at V came to 4 bases and at J to 6 bases, leaving 14 bases not matched to a gene. The CDR3 contains 17 residues. For the CDR3, the DNA is TGTGCCAGCAGTTCGTCCTCCGCGGGACAGGGGTTTGATGGCTACACCTTC. It yields the protein CASSSSSAGQGFDGYTF.

The genes are TRBV19 and TRBJ1-6; no reliable D call. CDR3 length equals 16 residues. Germline lookup yields CDR1 LNHDA and CDR2 SQIVND (reference sequence). The V end was cut by 3 bases, the J end by 3 bases, with 12 bases between. Here the CDR3 reads CASSILKGSYNSPLHF. The CDR3 DNA is TGTGCCAGTAGTATCTTGAAGGGAAGCTATAATTCACCCCTCCACTTT. The full variable domain, its missing parts supplied by reference TRBV19 and TRBJ1-6, is DGGITQSPKYLFRKEGQNVTLSCEQNLNHDAMYWYRQDPGQGLRLIYYSQIVNDFQKGDIAEGYSVSREKKESFPLTVTSAQKNPTAFYLCASSILKGSYNSPLHFGNGTRLTVT.

The CDR3 DNA is TGTGCCAGCAGTGTAATATTCGGTCCTAACTATGGCTACACCTTC. Its protein is CASSVIFGPNYGYTF. V gene TRBV6-1 combines with J gene TRBJ1-2; D ambiguous. The CDR3 length is 15 residues. Trimming took off 4 bases at V and 0 bases at J, with 12 bases between the two ends. The germline V gene has CDR1 MNHNS and CDR2 SASEGT.

The chain uses TRBV4-1 and TRBJ2-7, with 7 bases lining up with TRBD1. J gave up 2 bases and V 2 bases, and 6 bases lay outside the gene matches. The CDR3 has 15 residues. Germline assignment: CDR1 MGHRA and CDR2 YSYEKL. CDR3 DNA sequence: TGCGCCAGCAGCCAATCGGGACAGCCTGCCTACGAGCAGTACTTC. Translation gives CASSQSGQPAYEQYF.

The rearrangement uses TRBV5-4 and TRBJ2-2; the D gene is possibly TRBD2 (5 bases). Germline CDR1 and CDR2: SGHNT and YYREEE (reference sequence). Trimming shortened V by 2 bases and J by 2 bases, and 16 bases separated the two germline ends. CDR3 length: 17 residues. CDR3 sequence reads: CASSFRAADLNTGELFF. The CDR3 DNA is TGTGCCAGCAGCTTCCGGGCCGCGGACTTAAACACCGGGGAGCTGTTTTTT.

This sequence joins TRBV5-1 and TRBJ2-5, with D maybe TRBD1 (6 bases). The CDR3 has 15 residues. The V end was cut by 5 bases, the J end by 3 bases, with 17 bases between. Germline assignment: CDR1 SGHRS and CDR2 YFSETQ. CDR3 DNA: TGCGCCAGCAGGTATACAGGGATGCGAGAAGAGACCCAGTACTTC. Protein sequence: CASRYTGMREETQYF.

This clonotype was counted many times. The chain employs TRBV5-1 and TRBJ2-7, with unresolved D. Between the trimmed V and J ends, which lost 0 bases and 1 base, there was a span of 8 bases. CDR3 length: 14 residues. CDR1 SGHRS and CDR2 YFSETQ come from the germline V gene. DNA of the CDR3: TGCGCCAGCAGCTTGGAAAGCTATTCCTACGAGCAGTACTTC. It translates to CASSLESYSYEQYF.

This clonotype was seen many times. The gene calls are TRBV5-1 and TRBJ1-1; D is undetermined. The germline V gene has CDR1 SGHRS and CDR2 YFSETQ. The CDR3 has 15 amino acids. Trimming shortened V by 0 bases and J by 0 bases, and 9 bases separated the two germline ends. The CDR3, as DNA: TGCGCCAGCAGCTTGGGTGTGCAGGTGAACACTGAAGCTTTCTTT. As protein: CASSLGVQVNTEAFF.

Of note for this clonotype: A read error may explain this, as a much larger clone is one base away. The chain joins TRBV29-1 to TRBJ2-7; D gene uncertain. V shed 2 bases and J shed 0 bases, with 5 bases lying between them. Germline CDR1 reads SQVTM; CDR2 reads ANQGSEA. This CDR3 has 12 amino acids. The CDR3 region has the DNA TGCAGCGTTGAACGGGCCTCCTACGAGCAGTACGTC. Residues: CSVERASYEQYV.

The chain is built from TRBV27 and TRBJ1-3; D is unclear. This CDR3 has 14 amino acids. V was shortened by 4 bases and J by 9 bases, with 16 bases between the two germline ends. Germline V CDR1 and CDR2: MNHEY, SMNVEV (reference sequence). CDR3 sequence (DNA): TGTGCCAGCAGTTCCCGTTCCGGCCTAGGCACCATATATTTT. It is translated as CASSSRSGLGTIYF.

There are a few counts of this clonotype. V is TRBV4-1 and J is TRBJ1-6; D may be TRBD1 (6 bases). Germline CDR1 MGHRA, CDR2 YSYEKL. Trimming removed 1 base from V and 13 bases from J, with 8 bases in between. This CDR3 contains 12 residues. CDR3 bases: TGCGCCAGCAGCCAAGCGACAGGTCCCCTCCACTTT. Protein sequence: CASSQATGPLHF.

Ten or more counts support this clonotype. The genes are TRBV11-2 and TRBJ1-5, with a possible D match to TRBD1 (6 bases). The germline gives CDR1 SGHAT, CDR2 FQNNGV. The CDR3 runs to 15 residues. Trimming pared 0 bases from V and 7 bases from J, leaving 13 bases between. CDR3 residues: CASSLDRGVGQPQHF. CDR3 nucleotides: TGTGCCAGCAGCTTAGACAGGGGAGTAGGACAGCCCCAGCATTTT.

The rearrangement joins TRBV11-2 to TRBJ1-2; D is unclear. Germline V CDR1 and CDR2: SGHAT, FQNNGV. V gave up 4 bases and J gave up 6 bases, with 18 bases separating them. The CDR3 has 15 amino acids. DNA of the CDR3: TGTGCCAGCAGCTCGAGGGTCTTTACTAGGCATGGCTACACCTTC. Its translation: CASSSRVFTRHGYTF.

This clonotype was seen only a few times. This likely comes from a read error, as the CDR3 has no conserved phenylalanine or tryptophan at its end. The gene calls are TRBV6-1 and TRBJ2-5; a weak D match, TRBD2 (6 bases). The V gene lost 6 bases and the J gene lost 2 bases, with 13 bases spanning the gap. Germline CDR1 is MNHNS and CDR2 is SASEGT. The CDR3 runs 14 residues. The CDR3 here is CASRPTGVQETQYS. CDR3 in DNA: TGTGCCAGCAGACCTACGGGGGTTCAAGAGACCCAGTACTCC.

In its sample, this clonotype was seen many times. The chain is built from TRBV6-1 and TRBJ2-5; 13 positions match TRBD2. Germline CDR1 MNHNS, CDR2 SASEGT. Trimming at V came to 4 bases and at J to 5 bases, leaving 4 bases not matched to a gene. The CDR3 has 15 residues. CDR3 DNA sequence: TGTGCCAGCAGTGGAGGGACTAGCGGGGTGGAGACCCAGTACTTC. It codes for CASSGGTSGVETQYF.